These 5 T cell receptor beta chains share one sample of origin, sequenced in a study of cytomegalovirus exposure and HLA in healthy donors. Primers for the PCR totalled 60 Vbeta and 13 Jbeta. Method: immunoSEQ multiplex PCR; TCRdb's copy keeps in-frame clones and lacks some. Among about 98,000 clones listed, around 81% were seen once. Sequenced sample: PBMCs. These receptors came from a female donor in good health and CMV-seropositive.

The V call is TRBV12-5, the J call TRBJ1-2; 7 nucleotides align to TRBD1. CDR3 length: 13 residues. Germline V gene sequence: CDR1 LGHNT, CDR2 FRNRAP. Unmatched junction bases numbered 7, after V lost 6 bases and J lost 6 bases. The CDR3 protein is CASGSTGVDGYTF. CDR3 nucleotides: TGTGCTAGTGGCTCCACAGGGGTTGATGGCTACACCTTC.

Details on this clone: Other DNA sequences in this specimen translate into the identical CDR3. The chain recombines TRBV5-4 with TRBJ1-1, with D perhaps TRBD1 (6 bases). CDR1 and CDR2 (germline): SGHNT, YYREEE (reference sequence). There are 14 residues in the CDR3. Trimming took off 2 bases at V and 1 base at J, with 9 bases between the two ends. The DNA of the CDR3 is TGTGCCAGCAGCTTCTCGACAGGGAACACTGAAGCTTTCTTT. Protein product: CASSFSTGNTEAFF.

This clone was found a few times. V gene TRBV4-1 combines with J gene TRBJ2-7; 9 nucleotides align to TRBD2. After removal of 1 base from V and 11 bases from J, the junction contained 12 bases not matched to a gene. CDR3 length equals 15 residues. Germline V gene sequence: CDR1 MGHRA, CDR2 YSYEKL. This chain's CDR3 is CASSQAGSGRFKEYF. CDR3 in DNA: TGCGCCAGCAGCCAAGCAGGGAGCGGGAGGTTCAAAGAGTACTTC.

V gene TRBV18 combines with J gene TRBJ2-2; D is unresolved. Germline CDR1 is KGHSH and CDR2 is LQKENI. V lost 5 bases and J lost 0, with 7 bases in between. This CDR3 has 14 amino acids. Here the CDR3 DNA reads TGTGCCAGCTCAACGACTGCGAACACCGGGGAGCTGTTTTTT. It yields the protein CASSTTANTGELFF.

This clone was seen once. The CDR3 DNA is TGTGCCAGTAGTATAGGGACAGAGGGCACCGGGGAGCTGTTTTTT. It yields the protein CASSIGTEGTGELFF. The chain couples TRBV19 to TRBJ2-2, with D maybe TRBD1 (6 bases). V lost 1 base, J lost 4 bases, and 10 bases lay in between. This CDR3 region has 15 residues. CDR1 is LNHDA, CDR2 SQIVND, per germline (reference sequence).